These 3 T cell receptor beta chains originate from one sample sequenced in a study of T cells expressing NK-cell markers. After re-calling the 5' RACE reads, TCRdb lists one entry per CDR3 protein, DNA absent. The sample has 350,000 to 400,000 distinct CDR3 sequences. Sequenced material: blood T cells: a sorted CD56 or NKG2C T cell subset, CD4+ or CD8+ T cells, or bulk PBMC T cells (not recorded which). These receptors were obtained from a woman aged 50 to 60 in good health.

The V call is TRBV7-3, the J call TRBJ2-1; no DNA is available, so the TRBD2 call from TCRdb remains unchecked. CDR3 length equals 19 residues. Germline-derived CDR1 and CDR2 are SGHTA and FQGTGA. CDR3 sequence reads: CASSPNLGLAGYRGNEQFF.

The V call is TRBV19, the J call TRBJ1-5; TCRdb names TRBD1, which stays unverified in the absence of DNA. The germline CDR1 and CDR2 sequences are LNHDA and SQIVND (reference sequence). The CDR3 has 13 amino acids. CDR3 amino acids: CASSDSLNQPQHF.

The chain is built from TRBV4-1 and TRBJ2-2; TCRdb returns TRBD1, unconfirmable since there is no DNA. The CDR3 extends over 15 amino acids. Germline assignment: CDR1 MGHRA and CDR2 YSYEKL. This CDR3 reads CASKWVEEGDGELFF.